A single sample is the source of the 26 T cell receptor beta chains below, sequenced in a study of blood T cells in healthy people across ages. Primers used in a second PCR of roughly 7 to 12 cycles were a sample-barcoded 5' primer and a J-beta primer mix. TCRdb re-called the 5' RACE reads with MiXCR, one entry per CDR3 protein. The sample lists more than 1,000,000 distinct CDR3 sequences; around 27% were seen once. The same data also went into a second study, on T cells of mothers and their children.

Sequencing input: blood. The receptors stem from a girl aged 2 to 10 in good health.

This chain links TRBV4-2 with TRBJ1-4; 7 bases fit TRBD1. Germline V CDR1 and CDR2: LGHNA, YNFKEQ. The CDR3 has 15 residues. V was clipped by 4 bases and J by 5 bases; unmatched bases: 7. CDR3 nucleotide sequence: TGTGCCAGCAGCCCTCCGGGACAGCAAAATGAAAAACTGTTTTTT. This translates into CASSPPGQQNEKLFF.

This chain connects TRBV28 to TRBJ2-5; either TRBD1 or TRBD2 may supply D (5 bases each). The DNA end favors TRBJ2-1, so the J call may be wrong. Per the germline V gene, CDR1 is MDHEN and CDR2 is SYDVKM. The CDR3 is 17 amino acids. CDR3: CASSLIIRDGGGNEQFF. Written as DNA, the CDR3 is TGTGCCAGCAGTTTAATTATAAGGGACGGAGGTGGTAATGAGCAGTTCTTC.

The rearrangement uses TRBV10-3 and TRBJ2-3; no clear D. The CDR3 totals 13 residues. Trimming pared 0 bases from V and 5 bases from J, leaving 6 bases between. Germline CDR1 is ENHRY and CDR2 is SYGVKD. The CDR3 region is CAISESVGDTQYF. The CDR3 bases are TGTGCCATCAGTGAGTCCGTTGGAGATACGCAGTATTTT.

CDR3 bases: TGTGCCAGCTCACCTGAACAGGGGGCGCCCCTGGGCTATGGCTACACCTTC. Protein sequence: CASSPEQGAPLGYGYTF. The chain uses TRBV18 and TRBJ1-2; 9 nucleotides line up with TRBD1. Germline V gene sequence: CDR1 KGHSH, CDR2 LQKENI. V dropped 3 bases and J dropped 4; count of bases not matched to a gene: 12. CDR3 length: 17 residues.

V is TRBV29-1 and J is TRBJ1-1; 7 nucleotides agree with TRBD1. Unmatched junction bases numbered 12, after V lost 6 bases and J lost 8 bases. The CDR3 spans 13 residues. CDR1 is SQVTM and CDR2 is ANQGSEA in the germline V gene. The chain's CDR3 is CSVSTGDGREAFF. CDR3 nucleotide sequence: TGCAGCGTCTCCACAGGGGACGGAAGGGAAGCTTTCTTT.

This chain uses TRBV7-6 with TRBJ1-5; a weak D match, TRBD1 (5 bases). There are 17 residues in the CDR3. Germline values: CDR1 SGHVS, CDR2 FNYEAQ. Trimming removed 1 base at V and 3 bases at J, with 16 bases between. CDR3 amino acids: CASSLVEAGIPNQPQHF. The CDR3 DNA reads as TGTGCCAGCAGCTTAGTGGAAGCAGGGATCCCCAATCAGCCCCAGCATTTT. The complete variable domain, with remaining parts taken from reference TRBV7-6 and TRBJ1-5, reads GAGVSQSPRYKVTKRGQDVALRCDPISGHVSLYWYRQALGQGPEFLTYFNYEAQQDKSGLPNDRFSAERPEGSISTLTIQRTEQRDSAMYRCASSLVEAGIPNQPQHFGDGTRLSIL.

The table lists this clonotype with a few counts. The chain uses TRBV27 and TRBJ2-5; 9 bases align to TRBD2. V gave up 6 bases and J gave up 1 base; unmatched junction bases: 3. Germline assignment: CDR1 MNHEY and CDR2 SMNVEV (reference sequence). The CDR3 runs 14 residues. CDR3 DNA sequence: TGTGCCAGCAGAGTAGCGGGGGCCCAAGAGACCCAGTACTTC. Its protein product is CASRVAGAQETQYF.

The chain employs TRBV13 and TRBJ2-1; 9 nucleotides line up with TRBD2. J gave up 15 bases and V 2 bases, and 5 bases lay outside the gene matches. Germline CDR1 PRHDT, CDR2 FYEKMQ (reference sequence). The CDR3 has 12 residues. This CDR3 reads CASSLTAGGRFF. The CDR3 nucleotides read TGTGCCAGCAGCTTAACAGCGGGGGGACGGTTCTTC.

The genes are TRBV12-3 or TRBV12-4 and TRBJ2-3, with D possibly being TRBD1 (6 bases). Trimming removed 6 bases from V and 1 base from J, with 11 bases in between. The CDR3 has 14 amino acids. The CDR3 coding sequence is TGTGCCAGCAGCAGGGACACGCGCACAGATACGCAGTATTTT. Its translation: CASSRDTRTDTQYF.

This clonotype was counted a few times. This chain uses TRBV5-1 with TRBJ2-5; 9 nucleotides align to TRBD2. CDR1 and CDR2 from the germline V gene are SGHRS and YFSETQ. This CDR3 is built from 13 residues. Trimming removed 6 bases from V and 5 bases from J; junction bases left unmatched: 5. CDR3 DNA sequence: TGCGCCAGCAATCCCGCGGGAGGGGAGACCCAGTACTTC. The encoded protein is CASNPAGGETQYF.

This chain joins TRBV2 and TRBJ1-2, with 9 positions matching TRBD1. Unmatched junction bases numbered 9, after V lost 11 bases and J lost 8 bases. Germline CDR1 and CDR2: SNHLY and FYNNEI. This CDR3 is built from 12 residues. The CDR3 sequence is CAWHRDREGYTF. CDR3 in DNA: TGTGCCTGGCACCGGGACAGGGAAGGCTACACCTTC.

The J gene is TRBJ1-5, the V gene TRBV2; D is perhaps TRBD1 (5 bases). The CDR3 has 12 amino acids. The V and J ends lost 10 bases and 6 bases respectively, with 13 bases between them. Germline assignment: CDR1 SNHLY and CDR2 FYNNEI. For the CDR3, the DNA is TGTGCCACTGGGGGGGTCGGTCAGCCCCAGCATTTT. It encodes CATGGVGQPQHF.

V and J are TRBV4-2 and TRBJ2-3; D is possibly TRBD2 (5 bases). V gave up 1 base and J gave up 0 bases, with 8 bases separating them. This CDR3 region has 15 residues. Germline CDR1 reads LGHNA; CDR2 reads YNFKEQ. CDR3 amino acids: CASSQAGSSTDTQYF. CDR3 sequence (DNA): TGTGCCAGCAGCCAAGCGGGGTCTAGCACAGATACGCAGTATTTT.

This clonotype has only a few counts. This chain joins TRBV18 and TRBJ2-1; 8 bases line up with TRBD2. The CDR3 totals 17 residues. V shed 3 bases, J shed 0 bases, and the junction held 7 bases outside the gene matches. Germline CDR1 is KGHSH and CDR2 is LQKENI. The CDR3 DNA reads as TGTGCCAGCTCACCGGTAACGGGAGGGAGCTCCTACAATGAGCAGTTCTTC. Translating it yields CASSPVTGGSSYNEQFF.

The chain combines TRBV7-3 with TRBJ2-7; D is unresolved. The CDR3 loop spans 12 amino acids. The V end was cut by 4 bases, the J end by 6 bases, with 10 bases between. Germline CDR1 and CDR2: SGHTA and FQGTGA. CDR3 in DNA: TGTGCCAGCAGCTCAGACGGCCCCGAGCAGTACTTC. Translated: CASSSDGPEQYF.

The rearrangement joins TRBV20-1 to TRBJ1-1, with 7 bases aligning to TRBD1. The trim removed 7 bases at V and 3 bases at J, leaving 14 bases unmatched. Germline values: CDR1 DFQATT, CDR2 SNEGSKA (reference sequence). The CDR3 totals 15 residues. The CDR3 nucleotides read TGCAGTGTCCAAACAGGGGACCATTGGGACACTGAAGCTTTCTTT. This sequence encodes CSVQTGDHWDTEAFF.

In regard to this clonotype: The CDR3 end shows no conserved phenylalanine or tryptophan, and so a read error is likely. The J gene is TRBJ2-7, the V gene TRBV14, with D hard to call. V shed 1 base and J shed 3 bases, with 4 bases lying between them. CDR1 is SGHDN, CDR2 FVKESK, per germline. CDR3 length: 12 residues. The CDR3 loop reads CASSQVNYEQYL. DNA of the CDR3: TGTGCCAGCAGCCAAGTTAACTACGAGCAGTACCTC.

This clonotype showed up many times. The chain carries TRBV29-1 and TRBJ1-2; D is ambiguous. Deletions cut 3 bases from V and 2 bases from J, with 4 bases between. The CDR3 covers 11 residues. Germline V CDR1 and CDR2: SQVTM, ANQGSEA. CDR3 nucleotides: TGCAGCGTTGAGGAGAACTATGGCTACACCTTC. Translating it yields CSVEENYGYTF.

This clonotype was detected many times. The genes are TRBV7-2 and TRBJ2-5; 10 nucleotides align to TRBD1. The CDR3 has 14 residues. CDR1 SGHTA and CDR2 FQGNSA come from the germline V gene. With 6 bases clipped from V and 5 bases from J, the junction kept 6 bases outside the gene matches. The DNA for the CDR3 is TGTGCCAGCAGACTGACAGGGGGCGGCGAGACCCAGTACTTC. Encoded protein: CASRLTGGGETQYF.

The V call is TRBV7-2, the J call TRBJ2-1; no clear D gene. The V gene's germline CDR1 is SGHTA and CDR2 FQGNSA. V lost 7 bases and J lost 4, with 11 bases in between. The CDR3 is 13 amino acids. The CDR3 DNA is TGTGCCAGCAATGCTGCTACATACAATGAGCAGTTCTTC. Translating gives CASNAATYNEQFF.

This clonotype appeared a few times. This chain connects TRBV6-2 or TRBV6-3 to TRBJ2-4, with a possible D match to TRBD2 (6 bases). Trimming cost V 2 bases and J 8 bases, with 19 bases left between them. The length of the CDR3 is 16 residues. CDR1 and CDR2 from the germline V gene are MNHEY and SVGEGT. In DNA form, the CDR3 reads TGTGCCAGCAGTTACCCGACGGACTTGCGGAGGGACATTCAGTACTTC. Protein: CASSYPTDLRRDIQYF.

This clonotype was detected a few times. The rearrangement joins TRBV9 to TRBJ2-1; no clear D gene. V shed 6 bases and J shed 9 bases, with 19 bases lying between them. In germline, CDR1 is SGDLS, CDR2 YYNGEE. There are 14 residues in the CDR3. In DNA form, the CDR3 reads TGTGCCAGCACAAGTAGTGAGTTCTCGGGTGAGCAGTTCTTC. Encoded protein: CASTSSEFSGEQFF.

The chain combines TRBV27 with TRBJ1-1; 7 nucleotides agree with TRBD1. The CDR3 length is 17 residues. Per germline, CDR1 MNHEY and CDR2 SMNVEV (reference sequence). V lost 0 bases, J lost 2 bases, and 9 bases stayed unmatched. This chain's CDR3 is CASSLSGPGQLNTEAFF. DNA for the CDR3: TGTGCCAGCAGTTTATCGGGTCCGGGACAGCTTAACACTGAAGCTTTCTTT.

This chain joins TRBV6-6 and TRBJ2-5, with 9 positions matching TRBD1. The CDR3 runs 15 residues. Germline V gives CDR1 MNHNY, CDR2 SVGAGI (reference sequence). The ends lost 0 bases at V and 10 bases at J; junction bases unmatched: 9. This CDR3 is CASSYSIGDREGQYF. The CDR3 DNA follows: TGTGCCAGCAGTTACTCGATTGGGGACAGGGAAGGCCAGTACTTC.

The chain couples TRBV27 to TRBJ2-7; 7 nucleotides agree with TRBD1. With the DNA end fitting TRBJ2-5 better, the J assignment may be wrong. Germline V gives CDR1 MNHEY, CDR2 SMNVEV (reference sequence). The CDR3 covers 15 residues. CDR3 coding DNA: TGTGCCAGCAGTTTTACGGGACAGTGGTGGGAGACCCAGTACTTC. Its protein is CASSFTGQWWETQYF.

CDR3 bases: TGTGCCAGCAGCGTTCGTCCGAGCGGGACAGCCGTTGGGACCCAGTACTTC. Translating gives CASSVRPSGTAVGTQYF. The chain employs TRBV11-2 and TRBJ2-5; D could derive from TRBD1 or TRBD2 (7 bases each). The CDR3 sequence is 17 residues long. V was clipped by 5 bases and J by 7 bases, with 26 bases between them. The germline V gene encodes CDR1 SGHAT and CDR2 FQNNGV.